This entry concerns a single T cell receptor beta chain. Its antigen remains unidentified. The sample originates from a study of T-cell memory formation after mild COVID-19. Whole-study context: TCR clustering was largely donor specific.

The authors produced TCR alpha and TCR beta cDNA libraries with sample barcodes and UMIs by 5'RACE using constant-segment primers. TCRdb recomputed calls from the 5' RACE reads with MiXCR, one row per CDR3 protein. The table shows just over 400,000 distinct CDR3 sequences, with 20% to 30% occurring only once. Study-wide results and caveats: Shrinking CD4+ clones were chiefly CM and EM; CD8+ ones were chiefly EMRA.

Trimming took 10 bases from V and 5 from J; bases not matched to a gene: 31. The CDR3 is made up of 20 amino acids. Looked up from germline, CDR1 is LNHDA and CDR2 is SQIVND (reference sequence). The sequenced material came from PBMCs or a T cell subset sorted from them (not recorded which). This receptor was taken from an adult woman who had mild COVID-19 (a few samples of this study predate the infection). Cell type and time point are not known. V is TRBV19 and J is TRBJ1-1; 7 bases are shared with TRBD1. Written as DNA, the CDR3 is TGTGCCACCCCTTCGACAGGGTGGGGATACCGCCTCTTCCCAAGGACTGAAGCTTTCTTT. It translates to CATPSTGWGYRLFPRTEAFF.